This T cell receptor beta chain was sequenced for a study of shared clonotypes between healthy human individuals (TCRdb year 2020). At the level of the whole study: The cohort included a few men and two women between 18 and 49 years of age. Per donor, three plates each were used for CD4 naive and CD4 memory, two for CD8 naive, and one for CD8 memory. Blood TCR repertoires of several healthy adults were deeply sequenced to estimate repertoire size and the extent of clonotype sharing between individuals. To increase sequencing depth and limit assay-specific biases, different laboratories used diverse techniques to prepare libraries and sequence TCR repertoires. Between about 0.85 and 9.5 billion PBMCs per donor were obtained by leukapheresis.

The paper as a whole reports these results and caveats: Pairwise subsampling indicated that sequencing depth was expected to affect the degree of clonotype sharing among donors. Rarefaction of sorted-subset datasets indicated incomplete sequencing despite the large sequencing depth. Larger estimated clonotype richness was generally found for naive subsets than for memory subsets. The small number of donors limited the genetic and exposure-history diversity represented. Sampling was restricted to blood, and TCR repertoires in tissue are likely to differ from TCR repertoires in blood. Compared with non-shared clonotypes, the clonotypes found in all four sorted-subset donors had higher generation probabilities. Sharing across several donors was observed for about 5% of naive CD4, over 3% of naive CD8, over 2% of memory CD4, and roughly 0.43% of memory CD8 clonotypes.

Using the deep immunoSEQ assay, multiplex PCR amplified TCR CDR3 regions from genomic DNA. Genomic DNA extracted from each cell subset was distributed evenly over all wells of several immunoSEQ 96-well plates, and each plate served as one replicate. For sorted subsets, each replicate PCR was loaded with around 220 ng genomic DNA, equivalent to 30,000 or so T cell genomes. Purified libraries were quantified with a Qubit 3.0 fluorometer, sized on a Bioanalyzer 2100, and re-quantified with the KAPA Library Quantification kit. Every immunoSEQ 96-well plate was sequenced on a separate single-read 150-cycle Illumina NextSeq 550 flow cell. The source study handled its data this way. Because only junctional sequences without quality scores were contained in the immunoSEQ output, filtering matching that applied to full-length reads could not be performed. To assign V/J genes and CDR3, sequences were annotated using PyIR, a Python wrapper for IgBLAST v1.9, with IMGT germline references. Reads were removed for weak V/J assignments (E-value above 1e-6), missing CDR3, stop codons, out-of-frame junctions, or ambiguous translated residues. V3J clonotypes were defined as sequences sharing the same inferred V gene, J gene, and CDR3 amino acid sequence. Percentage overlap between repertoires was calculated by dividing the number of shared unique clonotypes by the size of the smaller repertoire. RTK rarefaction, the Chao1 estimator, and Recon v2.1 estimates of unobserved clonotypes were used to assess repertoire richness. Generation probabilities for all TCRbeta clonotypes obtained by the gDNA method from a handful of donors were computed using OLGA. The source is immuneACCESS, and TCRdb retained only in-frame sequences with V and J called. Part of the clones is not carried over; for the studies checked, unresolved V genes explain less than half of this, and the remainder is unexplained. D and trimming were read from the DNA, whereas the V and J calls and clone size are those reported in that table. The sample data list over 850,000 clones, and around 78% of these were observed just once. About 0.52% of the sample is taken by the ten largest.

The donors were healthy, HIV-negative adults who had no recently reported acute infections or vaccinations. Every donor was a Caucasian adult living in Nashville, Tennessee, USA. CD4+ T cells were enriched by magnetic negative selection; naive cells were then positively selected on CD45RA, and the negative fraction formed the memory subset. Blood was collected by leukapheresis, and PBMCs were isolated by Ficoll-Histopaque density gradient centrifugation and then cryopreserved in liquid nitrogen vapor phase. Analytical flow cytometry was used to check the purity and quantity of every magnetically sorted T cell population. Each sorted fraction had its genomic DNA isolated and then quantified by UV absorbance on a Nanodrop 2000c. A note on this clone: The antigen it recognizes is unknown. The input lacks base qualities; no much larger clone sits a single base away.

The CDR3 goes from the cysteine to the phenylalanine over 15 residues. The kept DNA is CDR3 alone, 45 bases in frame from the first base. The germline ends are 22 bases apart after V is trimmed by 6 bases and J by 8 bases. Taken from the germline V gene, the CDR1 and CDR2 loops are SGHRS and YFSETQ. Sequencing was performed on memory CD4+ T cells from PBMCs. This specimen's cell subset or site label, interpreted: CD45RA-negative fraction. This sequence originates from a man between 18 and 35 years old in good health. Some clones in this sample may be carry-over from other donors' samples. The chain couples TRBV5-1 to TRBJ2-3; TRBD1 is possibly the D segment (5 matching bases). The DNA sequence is TGCGCCAGCACCACCCCGGACACGCCCTTTGGTACGCAGTATTTT. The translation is CASTTPDTPFGTQYF.